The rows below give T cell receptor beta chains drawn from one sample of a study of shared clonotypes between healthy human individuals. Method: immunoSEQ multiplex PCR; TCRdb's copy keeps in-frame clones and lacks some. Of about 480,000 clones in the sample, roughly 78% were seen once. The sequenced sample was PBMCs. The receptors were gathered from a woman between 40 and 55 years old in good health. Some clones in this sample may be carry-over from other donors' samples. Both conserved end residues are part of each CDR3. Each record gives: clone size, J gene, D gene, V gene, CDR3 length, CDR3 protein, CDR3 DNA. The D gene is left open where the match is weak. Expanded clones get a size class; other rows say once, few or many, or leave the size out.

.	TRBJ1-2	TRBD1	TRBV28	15	CASRGQGGIFYGYTF	TGTGCCAGCAGAGGACAGGGCGGGATTTTCTATGGCTACACCTTC
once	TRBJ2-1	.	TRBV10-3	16	CAISERGTSSYNEQFF	TGTGCCATCAGTGAGCGCGGAACGAGCTCCTACAATGAGCAGTTCTTC
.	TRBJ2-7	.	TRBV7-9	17	CASSLGPAAGLTYEQYF	TGTGCCAGCAGCTTAGGCCCCGCGGCAGGACTAACCTACGAGCAGTACTTC
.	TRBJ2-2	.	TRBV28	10	CASWGGELFF	TGTGCCAGCTGGGGAGGGGAGCTGTTTTTT
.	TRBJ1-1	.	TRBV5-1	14	CASSLTGRNTEAFF	TGCGCCAGCAGCTTGACAGGGAGGAACACTGAAGCTTTCTTT
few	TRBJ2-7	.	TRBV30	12	CAWSTGQEEQYF	TGTGCCTGGAGCACAGGGCAAGAAGAGCAGTACTTC
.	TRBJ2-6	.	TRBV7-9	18	CASSNGDKTKSGANVLTF	TGTGCCAGCAGCAACGGGGACAAGACTAAATCTGGGGCCAACGTCCTGACTTTC
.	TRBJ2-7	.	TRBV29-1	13	CSVEEAGVHEQYF	TGCAGCGTTGAAGAGGCAGGGGTCCACGAGCAGTACTTC
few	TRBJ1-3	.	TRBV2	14	CASSAGRSGNTIYF	TGTGCCAGCAGCGCTGGACGGTCTGGAAACACCATATATTTT
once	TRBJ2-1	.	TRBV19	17	CASSILPVQAWGNEQFF	TGTGCCAGTAGTATACTCCCAGTCCAGGCGTGGGGCAATGAGCAGTTCTTC
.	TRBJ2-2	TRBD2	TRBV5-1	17	CASSPARTSIKTGELFF	TGCGCCAGCAGCCCCGCCCGGACTAGCATAAAGACCGGGGAGCTGTTTTTT
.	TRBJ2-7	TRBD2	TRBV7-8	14	CASSLAGGPSEQYF	TGTGCCAGCAGCCTAGCGGGAGGGCCTTCCGAGCAGTACTTC
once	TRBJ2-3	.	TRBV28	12	CASSVLTDTQYF	TGTGCCAGCAGTGTCCTTACAGATACGCAGTATTTT
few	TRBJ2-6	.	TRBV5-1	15	CASSLRTTGANVLTF	TGCGCCAGCAGCTTGAGGACCACTGGGGCCAACGTCCTGACTTTC
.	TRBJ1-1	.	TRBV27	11	CASREGTEAFF	TGTGCCAGCCGGGAGGGAACTGAAGCTTTCTTT
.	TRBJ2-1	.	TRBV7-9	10	CASTVNEQFF	TGTGCCAGCACCGTAAATGAGCAGTTCTTC
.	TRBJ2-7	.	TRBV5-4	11	CASSRYYEQYF	TGTGCCAGCAGCCGTTACTACGAGCAGTACTTC
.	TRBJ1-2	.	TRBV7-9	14	CASSFDSEVFGYTF	TGTGCCAGCAGTTTTGACAGCGAAGTCTTTGGCTACACCTTC
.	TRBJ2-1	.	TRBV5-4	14	CASPPKSSYNEQFF	TGTGCCAGCCCCCCAAAGAGCTCCTACAATGAGCAGTTCTTC
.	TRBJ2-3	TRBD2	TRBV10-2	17	CASRKLTLAGDTVTQYF	TGCGCCAGCAGAAAACTAACTCTAGCGGGAGATACCGTTACGCAGTATTTT
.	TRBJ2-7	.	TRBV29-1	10	CSVLGYEQYF	TGCAGCGTTCTAGGCTACGAGCAGTACTTC
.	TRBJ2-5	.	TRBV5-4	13	CASSSDREGTQYF	TGTGCCAGCAGCTCCGACAGGGAGGGGACCCAGTACTTC
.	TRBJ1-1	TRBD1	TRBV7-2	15	CASRIRQGGNTEAFF	TGTGCCAGCAGGATCAGACAGGGGGGAAACACTGAAGCTTTCTTT
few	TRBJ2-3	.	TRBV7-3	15	CASSFGAGTTDTQYF	TGTGCCAGCAGCTTTGGGGCGGGGACCACAGATACGCAGTATTTT
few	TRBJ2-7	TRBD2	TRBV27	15	CASSSGLAGSPEQYF	TGTGCCAGCAGTTCGGGACTAGCGGGATCCCCCGAGCAGTACTTC
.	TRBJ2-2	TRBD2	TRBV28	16	CASSPLAGEDTGELFF	TGTGCCAGCAGTCCTCTAGCGGGAGAGGACACCGGGGAGCTGTTTTTT
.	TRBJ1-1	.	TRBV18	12	CASSRRGIEAFF	TGTGCCAGCTCACGGAGGGGTATTGAAGCTTTCTTT
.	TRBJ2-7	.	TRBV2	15	CASTNSRYATYEQYF	TGTGCCAGCACCAACTCCCGATACGCAACCTACGAGCAGTACTTC
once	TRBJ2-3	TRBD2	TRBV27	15	CASSNSGGLTDTQYF	TGTGCCAGCAGTAATAGCGGGGGCCTGACAGATACGCAGTATTTT
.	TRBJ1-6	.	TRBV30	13	CAWSVRTNSPLHF	TGTGCCTGGAGTGTCAGGACGAATTCACCCCTCCACTTT
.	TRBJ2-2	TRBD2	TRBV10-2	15	CASTGTSPATGELFF	TGCGCCAGCACCGGGACTAGCCCCGCCACCGGGGAGCTGTTTTTT
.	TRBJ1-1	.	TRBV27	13	CASSAQGNTEAFF	TGTGCCAGCAGTGCACAGGGAAACACTGAAGCTTTCTTT
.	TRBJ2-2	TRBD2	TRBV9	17	CASSAGLAGVGTGELFF	TGTGCCAGCAGCGCCGGACTAGCGGGAGTTGGCACCGGGGAGCTGTTTTTT
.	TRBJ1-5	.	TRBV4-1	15	CASSQEWAQNQPQHF	TGCGCCAGCAGCCAAGAGTGGGCCCAAAATCAGCCCCAGCATTTT
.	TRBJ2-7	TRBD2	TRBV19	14	CASSISVAGDEQYF	TGTGCCAGTAGTATATCTGTAGCGGGAGACGAGCAGTACTTC
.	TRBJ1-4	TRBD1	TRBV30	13	CAWAGQVNEKLFF	TGTGCCTGGGCGGGACAGGTGAATGAAAAACTGTTTTTT
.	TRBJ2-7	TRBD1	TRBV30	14	CAWTPGTGINGQYF	TGTGCCTGGACCCCCGGGACAGGGATTAATGGGCAGTACTTC
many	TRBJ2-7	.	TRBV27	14	CASSFLGRASEQYF	TGTGCCAGCAGTTTTTTAGGGCGAGCCTCCGAGCAGTACTTC
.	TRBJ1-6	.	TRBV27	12	CASSPPNSPLHF	TGTGCCAGCAGCCCTCCAAATTCACCCCTCCACTTT
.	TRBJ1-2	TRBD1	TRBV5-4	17	CASSLEVSGRGDYGYTF	TGTGCCAGCAGCTTGGAAGTATCGGGCAGGGGGGACTATGGCTACACCTTC
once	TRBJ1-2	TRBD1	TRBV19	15	CASSIDLGTANGYTF	TGTGCCAGTAGTATAGACCTCGGGACAGCGAATGGCTACACCTTC
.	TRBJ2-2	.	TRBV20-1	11	CSARFPGELFF	TGCAGTGCTAGATTCCCCGGGGAGCTGTTTTTT
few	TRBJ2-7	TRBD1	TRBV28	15	CASNPTGGSFYEQYF	TGTGCCAGCAATCCTACAGGGGGCTCCTTCTACGAGCAGTACTTC
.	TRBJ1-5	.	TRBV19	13	CASSSQGNQPQHF	TGTGCCAGTAGTTCACAGGGCAATCAGCCCCAGCATTTT
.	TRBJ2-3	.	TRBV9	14	CASSASGSTDTQYF	TGTGCCAGCAGCGCAAGCGGGAGCACAGATACGCAGTATTTT
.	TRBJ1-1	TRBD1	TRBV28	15	CASSSPGTARTEAFF	TGTGCCAGCAGTTCCCCCGGGACAGCCAGGACTGAAGCTTTCTTT